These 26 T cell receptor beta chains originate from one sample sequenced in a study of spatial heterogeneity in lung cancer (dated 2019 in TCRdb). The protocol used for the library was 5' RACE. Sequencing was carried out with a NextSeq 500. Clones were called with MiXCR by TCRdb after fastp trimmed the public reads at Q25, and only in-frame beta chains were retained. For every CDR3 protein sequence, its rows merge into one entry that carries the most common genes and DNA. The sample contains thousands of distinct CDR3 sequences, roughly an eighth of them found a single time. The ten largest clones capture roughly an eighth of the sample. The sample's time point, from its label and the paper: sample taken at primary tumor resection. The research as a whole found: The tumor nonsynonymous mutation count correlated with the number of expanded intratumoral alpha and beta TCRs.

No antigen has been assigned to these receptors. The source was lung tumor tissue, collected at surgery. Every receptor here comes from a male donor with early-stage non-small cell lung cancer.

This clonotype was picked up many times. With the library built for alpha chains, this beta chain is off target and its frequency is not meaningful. The DNA of the CDR3 is TGCAGTTCGCAGAACCAGGGCTCTGGAAACACCATATATTTT. Residues: CSSQNQGSGNTIYF. The chain recombines TRBV20-1 with TRBJ1-3, with D possibly being TRBD1 (5 bases). The CDR3 runs 14 residues. CDR1 is DFQATT, CDR2 SNEGSKA, per germline (reference sequence). Trimming removed 8 bases at V and 0 bases at J, with 14 bases between.

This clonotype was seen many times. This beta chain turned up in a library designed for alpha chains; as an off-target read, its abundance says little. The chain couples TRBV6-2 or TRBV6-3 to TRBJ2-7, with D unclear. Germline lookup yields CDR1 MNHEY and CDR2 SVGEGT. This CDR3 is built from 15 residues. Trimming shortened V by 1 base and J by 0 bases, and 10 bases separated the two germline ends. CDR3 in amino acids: CASSYLGRSSYEQYF. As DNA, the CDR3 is TGTGCCAGCAGTTACTTGGGCAGGAGCTCCTACGAGCAGTACTTC.

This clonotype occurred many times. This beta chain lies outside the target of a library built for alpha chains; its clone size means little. For the CDR3, the DNA is TGTGCCAGCGTTTACAGGGTCCCCCTATCCTACGAGCAGTACTTC. This sequence encodes CASVYRVPLSYEQYF. This chain links TRBV6-1 with TRBJ2-7; the D gene is possibly TRBD1 (6 bases). V shed 8 bases and J shed 1 base, with 18 bases lying between them. CDR1 is MNHNS, CDR2 SASEGT, per germline. The CDR3 has 15 amino acids.

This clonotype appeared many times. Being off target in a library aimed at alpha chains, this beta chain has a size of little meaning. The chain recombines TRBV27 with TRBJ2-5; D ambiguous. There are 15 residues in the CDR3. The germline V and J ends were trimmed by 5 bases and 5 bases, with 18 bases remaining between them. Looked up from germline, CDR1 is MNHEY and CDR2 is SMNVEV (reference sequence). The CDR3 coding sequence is TGTGCCAGCAGTCTCCAAGGTCCCGGTCCGGAGACCCAGTACTTC. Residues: CASSLQGPGPETQYF.

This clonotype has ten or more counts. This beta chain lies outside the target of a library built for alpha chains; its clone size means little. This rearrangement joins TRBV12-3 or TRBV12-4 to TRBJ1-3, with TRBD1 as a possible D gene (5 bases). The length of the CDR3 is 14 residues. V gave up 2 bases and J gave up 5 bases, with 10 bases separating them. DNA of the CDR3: TGTGCCAGCAGTTTACGGACATTGCGAAACACCATATATTTT. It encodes CASSLRTLRNTIYF.

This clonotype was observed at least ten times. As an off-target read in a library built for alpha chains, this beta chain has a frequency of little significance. CDR3 DNA sequence: TGTGCCAGATGGGGACTAGCGGGAGGAGCTGGTGAGCAGTTCTTC. It codes for CARWGLAGGAGEQFF. The chain links TRBV19 to TRBJ2-1; 15 bases are shared with TRBD2. Germline assignment: CDR1 LNHDA and CDR2 SQIVND (reference sequence). The V gene end was trimmed by 9 bases and the J gene end by 9 bases; junction bases not matched to a gene: 9. This CDR3 contains 15 residues.

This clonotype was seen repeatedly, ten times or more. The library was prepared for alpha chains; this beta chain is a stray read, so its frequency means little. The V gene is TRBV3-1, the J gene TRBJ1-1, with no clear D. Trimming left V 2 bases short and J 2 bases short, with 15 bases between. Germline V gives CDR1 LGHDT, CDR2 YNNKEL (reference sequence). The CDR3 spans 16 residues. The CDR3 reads CASSQRWSQRNTEAFF. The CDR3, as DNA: TGTGCCAGCAGCCAACGATGGTCACAGAGAAACACTGAAGCTTTCTTT.

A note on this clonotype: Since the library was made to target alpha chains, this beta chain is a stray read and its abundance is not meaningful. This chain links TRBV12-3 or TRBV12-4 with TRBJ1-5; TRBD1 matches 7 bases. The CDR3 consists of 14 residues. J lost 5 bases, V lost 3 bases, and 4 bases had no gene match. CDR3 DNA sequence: TGTGCCAGCAGTTTCACAGGGGCGCATCAGCCCCAGCATTTT. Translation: CASSFTGAHQPQHF.

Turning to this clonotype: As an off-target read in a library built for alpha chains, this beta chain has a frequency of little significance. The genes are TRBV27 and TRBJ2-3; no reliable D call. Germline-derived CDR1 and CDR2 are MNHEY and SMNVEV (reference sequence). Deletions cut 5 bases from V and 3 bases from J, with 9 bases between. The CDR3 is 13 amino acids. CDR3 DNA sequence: TGTGCCAGCAGTGCCCGGTTAACAGATACGCAGTATTTT. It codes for CASSARLTDTQYF.

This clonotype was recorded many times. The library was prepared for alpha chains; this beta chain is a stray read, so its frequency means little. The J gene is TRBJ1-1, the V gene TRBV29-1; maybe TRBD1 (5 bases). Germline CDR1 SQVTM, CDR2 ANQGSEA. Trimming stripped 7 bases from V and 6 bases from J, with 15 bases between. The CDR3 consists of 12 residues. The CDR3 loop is CSAVGLGAEAFF. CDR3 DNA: TGCAGCGCCGTGGGGTTAGGGGCTGAAGCTTTCTTT.

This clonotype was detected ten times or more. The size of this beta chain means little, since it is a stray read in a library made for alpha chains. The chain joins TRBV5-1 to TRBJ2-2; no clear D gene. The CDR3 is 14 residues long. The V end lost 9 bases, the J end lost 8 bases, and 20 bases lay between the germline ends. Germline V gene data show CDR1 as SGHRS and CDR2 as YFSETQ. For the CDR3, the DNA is TGCGCCACGGCCCCATTTCTAGAGTCGGGGGAGCTGTTTTTT. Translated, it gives CATAPFLESGELFF.

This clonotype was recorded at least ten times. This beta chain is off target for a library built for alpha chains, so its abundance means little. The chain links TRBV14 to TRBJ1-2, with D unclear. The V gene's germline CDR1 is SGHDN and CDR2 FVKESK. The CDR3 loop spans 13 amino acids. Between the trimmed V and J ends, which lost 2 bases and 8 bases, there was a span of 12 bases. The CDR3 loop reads CASSQLVSGGYTF. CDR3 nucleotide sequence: TGTGCCAGCAGCCAACTGGTATCGGGGGGCTACACCTTC.

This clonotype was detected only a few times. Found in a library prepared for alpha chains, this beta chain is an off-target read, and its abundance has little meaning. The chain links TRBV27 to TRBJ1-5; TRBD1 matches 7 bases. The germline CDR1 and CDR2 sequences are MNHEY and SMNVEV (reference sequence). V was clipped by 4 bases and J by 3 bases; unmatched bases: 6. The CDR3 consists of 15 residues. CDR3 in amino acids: CASSSVDRDNQPQHF. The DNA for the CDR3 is TGTGCCAGCAGTTCCGTCGACAGGGACAATCAGCCCCAGCATTTT.

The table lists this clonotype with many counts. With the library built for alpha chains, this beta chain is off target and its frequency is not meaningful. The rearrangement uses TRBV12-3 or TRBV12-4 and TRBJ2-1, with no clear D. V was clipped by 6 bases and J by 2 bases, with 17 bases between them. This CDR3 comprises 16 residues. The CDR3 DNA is TGTGCCAGCAGCCCCCTTGGTCGCGGCGCCTACAATGAGCAGTTCTTC. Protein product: CASSPLGRGAYNEQFF.

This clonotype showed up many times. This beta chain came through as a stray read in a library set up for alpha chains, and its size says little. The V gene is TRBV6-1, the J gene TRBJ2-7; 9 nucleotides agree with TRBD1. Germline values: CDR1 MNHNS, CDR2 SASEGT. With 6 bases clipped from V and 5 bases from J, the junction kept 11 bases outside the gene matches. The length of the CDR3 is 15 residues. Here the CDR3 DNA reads TGTGCCAGCAGAGAGCGACAGGGGGAAGGCAACGAGCAGTACTTC. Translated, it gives CASRERQGEGNEQYF.

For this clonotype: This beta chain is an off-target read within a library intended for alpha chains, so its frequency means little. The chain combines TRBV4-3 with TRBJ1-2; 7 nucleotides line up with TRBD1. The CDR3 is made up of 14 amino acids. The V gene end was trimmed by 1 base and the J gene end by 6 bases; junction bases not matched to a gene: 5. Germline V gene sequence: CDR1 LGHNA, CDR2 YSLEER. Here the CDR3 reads CASSQASRGNGYTF. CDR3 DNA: TGCGCCAGCAGCCAAGCTTCCAGGGGGAATGGCTACACCTTC.

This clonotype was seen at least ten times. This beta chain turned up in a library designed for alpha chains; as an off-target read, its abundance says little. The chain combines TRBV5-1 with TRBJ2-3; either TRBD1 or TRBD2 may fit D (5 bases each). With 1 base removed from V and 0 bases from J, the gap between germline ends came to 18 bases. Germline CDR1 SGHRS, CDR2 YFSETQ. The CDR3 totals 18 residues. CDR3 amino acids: CASSLSPGQGVSTDTQYF. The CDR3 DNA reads TGCGCCAGCAGCTTGAGCCCCGGGCAGGGAGTAAGCACAGATACGCAGTATTTT.

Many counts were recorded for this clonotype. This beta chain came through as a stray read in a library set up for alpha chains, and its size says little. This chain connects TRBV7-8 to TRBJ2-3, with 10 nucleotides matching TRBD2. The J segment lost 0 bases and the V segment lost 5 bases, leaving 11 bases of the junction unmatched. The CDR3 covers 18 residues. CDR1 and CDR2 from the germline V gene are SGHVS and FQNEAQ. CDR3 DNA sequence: TGTGCCAGCAGCCCCCTCACTAGCGGGATTACTAGCACAGATACGCAGTATTTT. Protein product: CASSPLTSGITSTDTQYF.

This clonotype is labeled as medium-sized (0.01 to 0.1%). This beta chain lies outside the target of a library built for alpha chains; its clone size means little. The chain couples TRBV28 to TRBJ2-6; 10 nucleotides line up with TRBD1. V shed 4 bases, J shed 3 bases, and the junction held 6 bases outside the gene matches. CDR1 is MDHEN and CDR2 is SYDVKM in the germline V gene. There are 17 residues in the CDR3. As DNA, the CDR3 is TGTGCCAGCAGTTCGGGACAGGGGAAGGTTGGGGCCAACGTCCTGACTTTC. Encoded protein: CASSSGQGKVGANVLTF.

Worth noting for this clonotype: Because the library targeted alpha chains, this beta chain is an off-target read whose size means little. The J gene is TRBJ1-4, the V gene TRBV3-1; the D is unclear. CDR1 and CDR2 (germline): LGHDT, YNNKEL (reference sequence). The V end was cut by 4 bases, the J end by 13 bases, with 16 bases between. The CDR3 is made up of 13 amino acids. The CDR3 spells CASSPLLARGLFF. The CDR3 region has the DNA TGTGCCAGCAGCCCCCTCCTCGCCCGAGGACTGTTTTTT.

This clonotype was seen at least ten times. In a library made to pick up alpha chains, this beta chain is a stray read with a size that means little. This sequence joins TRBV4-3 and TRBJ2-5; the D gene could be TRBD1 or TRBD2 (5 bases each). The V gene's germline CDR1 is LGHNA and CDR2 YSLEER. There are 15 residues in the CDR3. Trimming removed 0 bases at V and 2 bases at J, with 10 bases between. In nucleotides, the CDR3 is TGCGCCAGCAGCCAAGACGGGGCCGAACAAGAGACCCAGTACTTC. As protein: CASSQDGAEQETQYF.

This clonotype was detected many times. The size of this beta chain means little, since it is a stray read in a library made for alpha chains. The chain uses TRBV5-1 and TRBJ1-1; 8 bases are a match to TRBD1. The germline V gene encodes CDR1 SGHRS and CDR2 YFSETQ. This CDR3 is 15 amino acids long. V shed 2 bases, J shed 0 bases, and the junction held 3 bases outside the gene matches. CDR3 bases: TGCGCCAGCAGCTTTGGACAGGGCTTGAACACTGAAGCTTTCTTT. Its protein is CASSFGQGLNTEAFF.

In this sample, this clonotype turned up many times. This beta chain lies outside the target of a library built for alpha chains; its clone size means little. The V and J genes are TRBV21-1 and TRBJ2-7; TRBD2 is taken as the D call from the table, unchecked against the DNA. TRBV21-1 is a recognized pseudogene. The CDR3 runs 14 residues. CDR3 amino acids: CASSKGRESYEQYF. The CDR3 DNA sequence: TGTGCCAGCAGCAAAGGACGGGAGAGCTACGAGCAGTACTTC.

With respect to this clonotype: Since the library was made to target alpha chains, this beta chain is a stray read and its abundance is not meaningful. CDR3 bases: TGCGCCAGCAGCCAAGGAGGGCAGAAGTATAATTCACCCCTCCACTTT. Protein: CASSQGGQKYNSPLHF. The genes are TRBV4-1 and TRBJ1-6; D gene uncertain. Germline V gene data show CDR1 as MGHRA and CDR2 as YSYEKL. V was trimmed by 1 base and J by 4 bases, leaving 11 bases between them. This CDR3 contains 16 residues.

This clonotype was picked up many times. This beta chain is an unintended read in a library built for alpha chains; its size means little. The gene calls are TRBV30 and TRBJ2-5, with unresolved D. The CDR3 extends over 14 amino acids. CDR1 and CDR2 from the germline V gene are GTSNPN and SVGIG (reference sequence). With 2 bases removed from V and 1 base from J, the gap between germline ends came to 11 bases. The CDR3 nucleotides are TGTGCCTGGAGTAAACAACAGTCCCAAGAGACCCAGTACTTC. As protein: CAWSKQQSQETQYF.

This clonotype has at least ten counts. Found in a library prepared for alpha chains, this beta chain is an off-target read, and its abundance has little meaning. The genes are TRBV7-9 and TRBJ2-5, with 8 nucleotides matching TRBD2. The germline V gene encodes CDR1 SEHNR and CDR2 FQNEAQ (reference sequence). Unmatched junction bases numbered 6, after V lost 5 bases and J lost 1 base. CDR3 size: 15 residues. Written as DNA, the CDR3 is TGTGCCAGCAGCCCCTTAGCGGGGCCCCAAGAGACCCAGTACTTC. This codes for CASSPLAGPQETQYF.